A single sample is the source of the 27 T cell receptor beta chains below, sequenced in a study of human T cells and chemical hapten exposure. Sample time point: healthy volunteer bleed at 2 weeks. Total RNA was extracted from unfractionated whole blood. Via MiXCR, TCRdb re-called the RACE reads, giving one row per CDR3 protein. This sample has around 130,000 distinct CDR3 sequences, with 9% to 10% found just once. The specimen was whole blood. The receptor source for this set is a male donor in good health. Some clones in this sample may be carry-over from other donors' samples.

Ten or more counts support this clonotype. The CDR3 sequence: CSVEAGDPSGNTIYF. CDR3 bases: TGCAGCGTTGAAGCGGGGGACCCGTCTGGAAACACCATATATTTT. The chain combines TRBV29-1 with TRBJ1-3; D is possibly TRBD1 (5 bases). There are 15 residues in the CDR3. CDR1 and CDR2 (germline): SQVTM, ANQGSEA. Deletions cut 1 base from V and 1 base from J, with 11 bases between. Drawing the rest from reference TRBV29-1 and TRBJ1-3, the complete variable domain is SAVISQKPSRDICQRGTSLTIQCQVDSQVTMMFWYRQQPGQSLTLIATANQGSEATYESGFVIDKFPISRPNLTFSTLTVSNMSPEDSSIYLCSVEAGDPSGNTIYFGEGSWLTVV.

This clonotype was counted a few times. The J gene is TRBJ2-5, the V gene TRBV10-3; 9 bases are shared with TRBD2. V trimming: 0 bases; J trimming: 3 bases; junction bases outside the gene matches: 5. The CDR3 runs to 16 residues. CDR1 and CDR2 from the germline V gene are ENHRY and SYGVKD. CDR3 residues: CAISESLAGREETQYF. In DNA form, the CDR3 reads TGTGCCATCAGTGAGTCGCTAGCGGGAAGAGAAGAGACCCAGTACTTC.

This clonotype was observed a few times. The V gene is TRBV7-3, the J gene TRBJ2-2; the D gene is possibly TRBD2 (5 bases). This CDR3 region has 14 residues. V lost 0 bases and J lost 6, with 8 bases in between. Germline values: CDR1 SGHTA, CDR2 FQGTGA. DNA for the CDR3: TGTGCCAGCAGCTTAACGTCGGGGTCCGGGGAGCTGTTTTTT. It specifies CASSLTSGSGELFF.

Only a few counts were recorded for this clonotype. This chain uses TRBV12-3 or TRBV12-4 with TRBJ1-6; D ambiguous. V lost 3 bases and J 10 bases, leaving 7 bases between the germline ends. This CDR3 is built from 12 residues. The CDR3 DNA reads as TGTGCCAGCAGTTTTTTACGATCACCCCTCCACTTT. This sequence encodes CASSFLRSPLHF.

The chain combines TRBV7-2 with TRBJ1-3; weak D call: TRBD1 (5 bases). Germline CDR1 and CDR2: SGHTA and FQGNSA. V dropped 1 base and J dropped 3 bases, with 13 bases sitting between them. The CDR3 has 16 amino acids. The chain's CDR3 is CASSLGGAGFGNTIYF. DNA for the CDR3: TGTGCCAGCAGCTTAGGAGGGGCAGGGTTTGGAAACACCATATATTTT.

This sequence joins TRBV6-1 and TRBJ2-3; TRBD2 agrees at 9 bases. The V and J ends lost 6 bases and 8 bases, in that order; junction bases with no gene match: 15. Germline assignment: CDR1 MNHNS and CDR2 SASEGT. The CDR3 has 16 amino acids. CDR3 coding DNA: TGTGCCAGCAGCGCTAGCGGGGATCGTTGGGGTGCTACGCAGTATTTT. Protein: CASSASGDRWGATQYF.

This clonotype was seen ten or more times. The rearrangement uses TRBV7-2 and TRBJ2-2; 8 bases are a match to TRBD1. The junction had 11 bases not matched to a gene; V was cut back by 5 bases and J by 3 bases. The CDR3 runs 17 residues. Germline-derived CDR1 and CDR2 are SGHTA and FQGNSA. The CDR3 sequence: CASSRRRDRRHTGELFF. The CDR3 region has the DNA TGTGCCAGCAGCCGGAGGAGGGACAGGCGGCACACCGGGGAGCTGTTTTTT.

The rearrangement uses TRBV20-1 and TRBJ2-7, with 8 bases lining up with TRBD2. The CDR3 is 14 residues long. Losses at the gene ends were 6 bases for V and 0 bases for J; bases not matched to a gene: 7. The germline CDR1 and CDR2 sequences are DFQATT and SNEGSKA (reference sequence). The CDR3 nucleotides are TGCAGTGCCCAGACTAGCGCCAGCTCCTACGAGCAGTACTTC. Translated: CSAQTSASSYEQYF.

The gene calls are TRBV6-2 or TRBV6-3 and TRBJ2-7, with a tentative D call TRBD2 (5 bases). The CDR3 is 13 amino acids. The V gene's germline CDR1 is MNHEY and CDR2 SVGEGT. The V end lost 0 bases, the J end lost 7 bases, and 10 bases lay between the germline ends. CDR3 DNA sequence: TGTGCCAGCAGTTACTCGTGGGGAGAGGAGCAGTACTTC. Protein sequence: CASSYSWGEEQYF.

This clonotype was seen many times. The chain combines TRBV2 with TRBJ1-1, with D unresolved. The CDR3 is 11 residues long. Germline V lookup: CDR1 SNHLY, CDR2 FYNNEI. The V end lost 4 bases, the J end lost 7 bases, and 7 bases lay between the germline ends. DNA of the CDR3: TGTGCCAGCAGTGTTAGAGTTGAAGCTTTCTTT. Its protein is CASSVRVEAFF.

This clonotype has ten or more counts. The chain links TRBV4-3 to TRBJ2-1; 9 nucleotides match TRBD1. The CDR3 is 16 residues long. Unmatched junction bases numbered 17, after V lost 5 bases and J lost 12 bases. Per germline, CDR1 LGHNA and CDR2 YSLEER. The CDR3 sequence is CASSVHRDRVVLGQFF. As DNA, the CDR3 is TGCGCCAGCAGCGTACACCGGGACAGGGTTGTACTCGGGCAGTTCTTC.

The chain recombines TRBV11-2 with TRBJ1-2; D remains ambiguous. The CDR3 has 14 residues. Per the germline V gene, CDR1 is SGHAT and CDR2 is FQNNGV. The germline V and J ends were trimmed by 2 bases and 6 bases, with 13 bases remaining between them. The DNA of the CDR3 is TGTGCCAGCAGCTTAAACCGGGCTTCGGATGGCTACACCTTC. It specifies CASSLNRASDGYTF. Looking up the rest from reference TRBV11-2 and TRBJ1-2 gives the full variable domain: EAGVAQSPRYKIIEKRQSVAFWCNPISGHATLYWYQQILGQGPKLLIQFQNNGVVDDSQLPKDRFSAERLKGVDSTLKIQPAKLEDSAVYLCASSLNRASDGYTFGSGTRLTVV.

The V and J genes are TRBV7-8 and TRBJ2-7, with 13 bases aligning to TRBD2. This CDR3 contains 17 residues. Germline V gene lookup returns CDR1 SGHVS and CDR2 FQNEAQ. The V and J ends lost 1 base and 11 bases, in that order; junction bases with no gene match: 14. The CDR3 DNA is TGTGCCAGCAGCTTAGGGGTTTCGGGGACTAGCGGGACCCAGGAGTACTTC. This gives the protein CASSLGVSGTSGTQEYF.

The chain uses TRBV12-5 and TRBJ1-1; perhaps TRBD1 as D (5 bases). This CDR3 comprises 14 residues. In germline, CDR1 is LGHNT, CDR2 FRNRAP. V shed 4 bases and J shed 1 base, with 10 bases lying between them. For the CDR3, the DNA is TGTGCTAGTGGTTGGGGACGCCCGAACACTGAAGCTTTCTTT. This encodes CASGWGRPNTEAFF.

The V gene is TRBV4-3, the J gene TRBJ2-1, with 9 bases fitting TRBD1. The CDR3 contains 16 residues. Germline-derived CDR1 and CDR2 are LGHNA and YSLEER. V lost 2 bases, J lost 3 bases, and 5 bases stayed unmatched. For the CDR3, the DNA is TGCGCCAGCAGCCAATCCCGGGACAGGGTCTACAATGAGCAGTTCTTC. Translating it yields CASSQSRDRVYNEQFF.

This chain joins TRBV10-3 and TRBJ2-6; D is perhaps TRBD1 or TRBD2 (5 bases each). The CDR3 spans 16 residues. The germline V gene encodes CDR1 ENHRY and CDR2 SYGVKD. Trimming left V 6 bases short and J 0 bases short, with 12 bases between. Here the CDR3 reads CAIRARETSGANVLTF. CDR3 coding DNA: TGTGCCATCAGGGCCAGGGAGACCTCTGGGGCCAACGTCCTGACTTTC.

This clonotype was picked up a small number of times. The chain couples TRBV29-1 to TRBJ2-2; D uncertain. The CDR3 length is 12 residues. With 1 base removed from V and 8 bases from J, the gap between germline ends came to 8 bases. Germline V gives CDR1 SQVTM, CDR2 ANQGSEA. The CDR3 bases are TGCAGCGTTGAAGTCTTTCGGGGGGAGCTGTTTTTT. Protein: CSVEVFRGELFF.

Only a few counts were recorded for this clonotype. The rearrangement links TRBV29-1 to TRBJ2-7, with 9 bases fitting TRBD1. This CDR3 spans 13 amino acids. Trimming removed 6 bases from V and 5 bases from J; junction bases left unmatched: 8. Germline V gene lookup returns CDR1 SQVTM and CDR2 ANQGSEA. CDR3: CSVRPGQGHEQYF. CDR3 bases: TGCAGCGTCAGACCGGGACAGGGTCACGAGCAGTACTTC.

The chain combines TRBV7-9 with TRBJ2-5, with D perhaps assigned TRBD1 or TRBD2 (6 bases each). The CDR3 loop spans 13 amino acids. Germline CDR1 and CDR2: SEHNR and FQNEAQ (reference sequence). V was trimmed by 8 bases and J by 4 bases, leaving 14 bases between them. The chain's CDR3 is CASEGRGGETQYF. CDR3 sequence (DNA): TGTGCCAGCGAGGGCAGGGGAGGAGAGACCCAGTACTTC. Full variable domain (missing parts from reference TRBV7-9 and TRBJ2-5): DTGVSQNPRHKITKRGQNVTFRCDPISEHNRLYWYRQTLGQGPEFLTYFQNEAQLEKSRLLSDRFSAERPKGSFSTLEIQRTEQGDSAMYLCASEGRGGETQYFGPGTRLLVL.

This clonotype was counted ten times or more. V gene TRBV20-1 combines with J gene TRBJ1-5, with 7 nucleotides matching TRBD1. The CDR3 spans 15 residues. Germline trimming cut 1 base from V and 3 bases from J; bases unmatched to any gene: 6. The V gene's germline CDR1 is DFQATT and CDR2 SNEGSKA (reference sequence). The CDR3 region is CSARAEGADNQPQHF. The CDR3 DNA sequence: TGCAGTGCTAGAGCGGAGGGGGCGGACAATCAGCCCCAGCATTTT.

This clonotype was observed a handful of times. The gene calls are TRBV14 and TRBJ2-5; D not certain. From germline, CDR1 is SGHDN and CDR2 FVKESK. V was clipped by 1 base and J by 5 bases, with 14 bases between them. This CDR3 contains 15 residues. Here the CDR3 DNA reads TGTGCCAGCAGCCAAGTGTGGGCCCCCGAGGAGACCCAGTACTTC. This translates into CASSQVWAPEETQYF.

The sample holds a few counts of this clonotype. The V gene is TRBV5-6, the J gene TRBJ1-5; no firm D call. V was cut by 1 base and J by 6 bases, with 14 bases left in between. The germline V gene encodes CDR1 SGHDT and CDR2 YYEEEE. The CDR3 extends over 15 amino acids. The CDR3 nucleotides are TGTGCCAGCAGCTTGTCTACAGTTCCTGCTCAGCCCCAGCATTTT. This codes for CASSLSTVPAQPQHF.

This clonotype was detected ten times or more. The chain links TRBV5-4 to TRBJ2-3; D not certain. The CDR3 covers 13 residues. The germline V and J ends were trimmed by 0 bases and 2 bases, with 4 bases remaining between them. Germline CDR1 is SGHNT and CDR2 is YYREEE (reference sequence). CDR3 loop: CASSLDLTDTQYF. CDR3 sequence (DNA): TGTGCCAGCAGCTTGGACCTCACAGATACGCAGTATTTT.

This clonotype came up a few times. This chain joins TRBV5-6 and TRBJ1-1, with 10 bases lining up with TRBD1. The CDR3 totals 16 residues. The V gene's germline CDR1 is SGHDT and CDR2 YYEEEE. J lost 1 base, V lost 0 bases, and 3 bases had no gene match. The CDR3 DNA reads TGTGCCAGCAGCTTGGGGACAGGGGGTTGGAACACTGAAGCTTTCTTT. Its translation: CASSLGTGGWNTEAFF.

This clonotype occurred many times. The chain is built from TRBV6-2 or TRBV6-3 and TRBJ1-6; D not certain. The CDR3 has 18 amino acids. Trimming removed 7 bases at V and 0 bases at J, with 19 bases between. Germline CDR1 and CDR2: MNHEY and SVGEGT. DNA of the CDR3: TGTGCCAGCAACACACTCGTCTGGGAGAGCTCCTATAATTCACCCCTCCACTTT. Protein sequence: CASNTLVWESSYNSPLHF.

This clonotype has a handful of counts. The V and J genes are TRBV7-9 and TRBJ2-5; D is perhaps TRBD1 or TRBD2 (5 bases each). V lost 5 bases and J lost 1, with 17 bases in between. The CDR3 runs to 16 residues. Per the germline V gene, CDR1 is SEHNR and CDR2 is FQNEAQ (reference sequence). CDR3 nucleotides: TGTGCCAGCAGCCTACCCGCGGAAGGGACCCAAGAGACCCAGTACTTC. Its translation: CASSLPAEGTQETQYF.

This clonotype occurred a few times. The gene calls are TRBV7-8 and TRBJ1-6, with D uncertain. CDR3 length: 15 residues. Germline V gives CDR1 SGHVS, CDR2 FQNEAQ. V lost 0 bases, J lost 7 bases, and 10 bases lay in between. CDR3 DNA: TGTGCCAGCAGCTTAGCGCAGAGGGTCAATTCACCCCTCCACTTT. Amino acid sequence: CASSLAQRVNSPLHF.